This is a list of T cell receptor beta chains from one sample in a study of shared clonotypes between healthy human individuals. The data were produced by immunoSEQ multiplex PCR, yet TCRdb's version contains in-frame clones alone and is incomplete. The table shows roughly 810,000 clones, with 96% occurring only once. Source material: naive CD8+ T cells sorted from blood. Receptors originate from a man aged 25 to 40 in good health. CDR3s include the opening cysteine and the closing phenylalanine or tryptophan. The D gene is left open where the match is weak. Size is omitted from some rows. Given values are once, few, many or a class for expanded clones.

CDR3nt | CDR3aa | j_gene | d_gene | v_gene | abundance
TGCGCCAGCAGCCAAGGACTGGGGAGCTCCTACGAGCAGTACTTC | CASSQGLGSSYEQYF | TRBJ2-7 | . | TRBV10-1 | .
TGTGCCTGGAGTGGGGGGCAGGGGATCAATGAGCAGTTCTTC | CAWSGGQGINEQFF | TRBJ2-1 | . | TRBV30 | .
TGTGCCAGCAGCTTAGACGCCCGCGGGAGCTACAATGAGCAGTTCTTC | CASSLDARGSYNEQFF | TRBJ2-1 | TRBD2 | TRBV11-2 | .
TGTGCCAGCAGCATACCGACAGGGGGTTTCTCTGGGGCCAACGTCCTGACTTTC | CASSIPTGGFSGANVLTF | TRBJ2-6 | TRBD1 | TRBV7-3 | .
TGTGCCACCAGCGGAACGACAGGGGGTAGGGGACAGCCCCAGCATTTT | CATSGTTGGRGQPQHF | TRBJ1-5 | TRBD1 | TRBV15 | .
TGTGCCAGCAGTGAAATGGACAGGGGTTTCAGGGAGCAGTACTTC | CASSEMDRGFREQYF | TRBJ2-7 | TRBD1 | TRBV2 | .
TGTGCCAGCAAACAGGGAATCTACGAGCAGTACTTC | CASKQGIYEQYF | TRBJ2-7 | . | TRBV2 | .
TGTGCCAGCAGTCAGGACAGGGACGTTCATCAGCCCCAGCATTTT | CASSQDRDVHQPQHF | TRBJ1-5 | TRBD1 | TRBV6-5 | .
TGCGCCAGCAGCCACCCCCAGCGGGTTGTCCACCTTCAGGCCTACAATGAGCAGTTCTTC | CASSHPQRVVHLQAYNEQFF | TRBJ2-1 | . | TRBV4-1 | .
TGTGCCAGCGGCAACAGGGGTGATGAGCAGTTCTTC | CASGNRGDEQFF | TRBJ2-1 | TRBD1 | TRBV6-6 | .
TGTGCCAGCAGCGTAGCTTCGGGGGACGAGCAGTACTTC | CASSVASGDEQYF | TRBJ2-7 | . | TRBV9 | .
TGCGCCAGCAGCTTCGGACAGGGGCTAAACGAGCAGTACTTC | CASSFGQGLNEQYF | TRBJ2-7 | TRBD1 | TRBV5-1 | .
TGCGCCAGCAGCCGTCAAGCGGGAGACATCTTTAGTGAGCAGTTCTTC | CASSRQAGDIFSEQFF | TRBJ2-1 | TRBD2 | TRBV4-1 | .
TGTGCCAGCAGCTTTAGTGCGGGAGGGCCGGCTGAGCAGTTCTTC | CASSFSAGGPAEQFF | TRBJ2-1 | . | TRBV12-1 | .
TGTGCCAGCAGCGTCGAACTAGCGGGAGGGTACAATGAGCAGTTCTTC | CASSVELAGGYNEQFF | TRBJ2-1 | TRBD2 | TRBV9 | .
TGTGCCAGCAGCCCTCTGGCGGACTATGGCTACACCTTC | CASSPLADYGYTF | TRBJ1-2 | . | TRBV9 | .
TGTGCCAGCACCCCTATGGAGCGGGAGCTCTACAATGAGCAGTTCTTC | CASTPMERELYNEQFF | TRBJ2-1 | TRBD2 | TRBV28 | .
TGTGCCAGCAACCCGAGCGGGAACACCGGGGAGCTGTTTTTT | CASNPSGNTGELFF | TRBJ2-2 | . | TRBV27 | .
TGTGCCAGCAACCAGGAGGGGGGAAGTGCTTTCTTT | CASNQEGGSAFF | TRBJ1-1 | . | TRBV7-9 | .
TGTGCCAGCAGTTGTTGCCGGCAAGAGACCCAGTACTTC | CASSCCRQETQYF | TRBJ2-5 | . | TRBV28 | .
TGCGCCAGCAGAGGACTAGCGGGACTAAGCTCCTACAATGAGCAGTTCTTC | CASRGLAGLSSYNEQFF | TRBJ2-1 | TRBD2 | TRBV4-1 | .
TGTGCCAGCAGTAAAAACCCCGGGACAGGGTCCCACGAGCAGTACTTC | CASSKNPGTGSHEQYF | TRBJ2-7 | TRBD1 | TRBV2 | .
TGCGCCAGCAGTGAAGGACAGGGGTACGAGCAGTACTTC | CASSEGQGYEQYF | TRBJ2-7 | TRBD1 | TRBV10-2 | .
TGTGCCAGCAGCTTACCGGACTACTACGAGCAGTACTTC | CASSLPDYYEQYF | TRBJ2-7 | . | TRBV7-2 | .
TGTGCCAGCAGCGTGGGGCAGAACACAGATACGCAGTATTTT | CASSVGQNTDTQYF | TRBJ2-3 | . | TRBV9 | .
TGTGCCAGCAGCTCTCTCGACAGGGTTGGGCACGAGCAGTACTTC | CASSSLDRVGHEQYF | TRBJ2-7 | TRBD1 | TRBV7-6 | .
TGTGCCAGCAGCTTAGCCGCTAGCGGGAACGGTGAGCAGTTCTTC | CASSLAASGNGEQFF | TRBJ2-1 | TRBD2 | TRBV11-2 | once
TGTGCCAGCAAAACATATAGAAACGCCTACGAGCAGTACTTC | CASKTYRNAYEQYF | TRBJ2-7 | . | TRBV27 | .
TGTGCCAGCAGTCCTGGACAAAGGGCGTACCAGCCCCAGCATTTT | CASSPGQRAYQPQHF | TRBJ1-5 | . | TRBV27 | .
TGTGCCAGCAGGTCTGGGGCCAACGTCCTGACTTTC | CASRSGANVLTF | TRBJ2-6 | . | TRBV7-7 | .
TGTGCCAGCAGTTTATCCCCGGGACAGGGGAACTATGGCTACACCTTC | CASSLSPGQGNYGYTF | TRBJ1-2 | TRBD1 | TRBV27 | .
TGTGCCAGCAGCTTACCGGGGGAGCGATTAGGTGAGCAGTTCTTC | CASSLPGERLGEQFF | TRBJ2-1 | . | TRBV7-9 | .
TGTGCCAGCAGTTTATCGCGGGGGGGGGAGACCCAGTACTTC | CASSLSRGGETQYF | TRBJ2-5 | TRBD2 | TRBV27 | .
TGTGCCAGCAGTTACGAGGGGACGGAGAACACTGAAGCTTTCTTT | CASSYEGTENTEAFF | TRBJ1-1 | . | TRBV6-6 | .
TGTGCCAGCAGCTTGCCCCTAACCCCCCAGGACAGGGGTAACACTGAAGCTTTCTTT | CASSLPLTPQDRGNTEAFF | TRBJ1-1 | TRBD1 | TRBV7-9 | .
TGCGCCAGCAGCGGCTCTGGGGCCAACGTCCTGACTTTC | CASSGSGANVLTF | TRBJ2-6 | . | TRBV10-1 | .
TGTGCCAGTAGTGCGCGTTACTCAACTAGCGGGAGGGCCGGGGAGCAGTACTTC | CASSARYSTSGRAGEQYF | TRBJ2-7 | TRBD2 | TRBV19 | .
TGTGCCAGCCGAGACTACGAGCAGTACTTC | CASRDYEQYF | TRBJ2-7 | . | TRBV28 | .
TGTGCCAGCAGTGGCGAGGGGATGGAGACCCAGTACTTC | CASSGEGMETQYF | TRBJ2-5 | . | TRBV2 | .